This T cell receptor (beta chain) was captured by sequencing in a study of T cells in Graves' hyperthyroidism and ophthalmopathy. Per the germline V gene, CDR1 is SEHNR and CDR2 is FQNEAQ (reference sequence). There are 12 residues in the CDR3. The V end was cut by 6 bases, the J end by 5 bases, with 10 bases between. TCR beta CDR3 regions were amplified from RNA. An initial round of RT-PCR targeting the TCR CDR3 relied on the HTBI primer set. TCRdb independently ran MiXCR on the multiplex PCR reads; one entry per CDR3 protein. The sample lists about half a million distinct CDR3 sequences, less than 25% seen once, with around 54% in the top ten. This clonotype has at least ten counts.

The TCR was taken from a woman aged 65 to 85 with Graves' ophthalmopathy. The V gene is TRBV7-9, the J gene TRBJ1-2; D remains unclear. Sequenced material: blood. The DNA of the CDR3 is TGTGCCAGCAGTTTGAACGGGTATGGCTACACCTTC. Protein product: CASSLNGYGYTF.